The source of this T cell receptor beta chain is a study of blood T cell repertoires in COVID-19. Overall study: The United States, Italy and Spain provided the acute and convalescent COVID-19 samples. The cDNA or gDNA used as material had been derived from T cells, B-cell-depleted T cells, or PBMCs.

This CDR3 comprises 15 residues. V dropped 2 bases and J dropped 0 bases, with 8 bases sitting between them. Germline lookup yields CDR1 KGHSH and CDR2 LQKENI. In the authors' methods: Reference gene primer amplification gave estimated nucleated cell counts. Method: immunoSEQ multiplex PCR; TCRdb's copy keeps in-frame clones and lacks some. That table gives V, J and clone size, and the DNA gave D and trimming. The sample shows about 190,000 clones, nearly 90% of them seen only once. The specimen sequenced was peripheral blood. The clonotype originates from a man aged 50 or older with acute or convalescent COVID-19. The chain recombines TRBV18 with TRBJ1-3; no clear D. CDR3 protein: CASSPRESSGNTIYF. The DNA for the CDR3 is TGTGCCAGCTCACCAAGGGAGAGCTCTGGAAACACCATATATTTT.